The sequence of this T cell receptor beta chain was determined in a study of vaccination and CD4 T cells after COVID-19. Regarding this clonotype: Its antigen is not identified.

This CDR3 spans 14 amino acids. V shed 0 bases and J 5 bases; nucleotides not matched to a gene: 3. Germline V gene lookup returns CDR1 SNHLY and CDR2 FYNNEI. Treatment denoted: approximately 9-day PBMC culture with coronavirus spike peptide pools or control peptides (ViraFEST assay). Scientists ran DNA taken from cultured CD4+ T cells through the Oncomine TCR Beta short-read assay for sequencing. MiXCR was run by TCRdb on the PCR reads, yielding one entry per CDR3 protein. The table has some 12,000 distinct CDR3 sequences, 45% to 55% seen once. The specimen sequenced was CD4+ T cells from blood, cultured in vitro. This TCR came from a human donor who had recovered from COVID-19. The V call is TRBV2, the J call TRBJ2-7; TRBD1 agrees at 8 bases. CDR3 protein: CASSEAGQANEQYF. The CDR3 DNA reads as TGTGCCAGCAGTGAAGCGGGACAGGCCAACGAGCAGTACTTC.